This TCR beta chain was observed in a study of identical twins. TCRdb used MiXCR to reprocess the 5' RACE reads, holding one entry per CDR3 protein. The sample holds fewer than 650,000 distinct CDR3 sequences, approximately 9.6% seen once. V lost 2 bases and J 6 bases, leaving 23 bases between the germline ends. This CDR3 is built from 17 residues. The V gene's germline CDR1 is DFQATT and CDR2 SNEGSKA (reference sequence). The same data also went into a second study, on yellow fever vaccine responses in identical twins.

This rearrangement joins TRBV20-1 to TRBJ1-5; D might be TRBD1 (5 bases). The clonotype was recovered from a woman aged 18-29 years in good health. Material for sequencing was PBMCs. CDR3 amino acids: CSARNIWGGDLGQPQHF. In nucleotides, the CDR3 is TGCAGTGCTAGAAATATATGGGGGGGGGATTTGGGTCAGCCCCAGCATTTT.